A selection of T cell receptor beta chains follows, all from one sample in a study of cytomegalovirus exposure and HLA in healthy donors. Assay: immunoSEQ multiplex PCR; the TCRdb copy retains only in-frame clones and omits some. In the table there are about 91,000 clones, roughly 86% of which are singletons. Sequenced material: PBMCs. These receptors all come from a man aged 25-45 years in good health and CMV-seropositive. Each CDR3 is given with its conserved first and last residue.

v_call cdr3_aa
TRBV5-1 CASSGGQGSYNEQFF
TRBV29-1 CSVVTGEGYEQYF
TRBV5-1 CASRQGAYEQYF
TRBV10-3 CAIRQQGAEDTQYF
TRBV2 CASSVGLAGVETQYF
TRBV27 CASSLSAGGYTGELFF
TRBV5-1 CANRLTSGRALSGADTQYF
TRBV5-1 CASSLDSTGGRNGYTF
TRBV6-5 CASSPRTNYGYTF
TRBV19 CASSIGSTGEQFF
TRBV25-1 CASSHRERSADTQYF
TRBV5-7 CASPSLDSTDTQYF
TRBV27 CASSLSGNQNEKLFF
TRBV27 CASSTSGQGASYEQYF
TRBV5-4 CASRRGQASDEQYF
TRBV28 CASSQQGNFVF
TRBV7-3 CASGVNTGELFF
TRBV19 CASKGAAQETQYF
TRBV5-1 CASSEQGGLDTQYF
TRBV13 CASSLRLLPANTGELFF